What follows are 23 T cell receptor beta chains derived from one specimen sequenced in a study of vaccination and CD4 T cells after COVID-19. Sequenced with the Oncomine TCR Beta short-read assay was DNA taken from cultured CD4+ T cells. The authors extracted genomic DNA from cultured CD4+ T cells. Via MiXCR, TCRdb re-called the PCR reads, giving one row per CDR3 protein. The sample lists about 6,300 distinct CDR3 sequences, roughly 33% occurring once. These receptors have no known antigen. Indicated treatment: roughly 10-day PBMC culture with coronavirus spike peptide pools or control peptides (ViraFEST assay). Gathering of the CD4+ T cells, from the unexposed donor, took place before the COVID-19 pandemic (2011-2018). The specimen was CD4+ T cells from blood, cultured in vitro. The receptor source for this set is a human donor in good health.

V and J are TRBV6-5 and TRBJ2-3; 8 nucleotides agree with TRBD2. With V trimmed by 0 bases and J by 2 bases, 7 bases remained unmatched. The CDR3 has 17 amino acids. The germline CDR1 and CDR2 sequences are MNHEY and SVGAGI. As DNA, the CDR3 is TGTGCCAGCAGTTACTCGATTGGGACTAGTAACACAGATACGCAGTATTTT. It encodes CASSYSIGTSNTDTQYF.

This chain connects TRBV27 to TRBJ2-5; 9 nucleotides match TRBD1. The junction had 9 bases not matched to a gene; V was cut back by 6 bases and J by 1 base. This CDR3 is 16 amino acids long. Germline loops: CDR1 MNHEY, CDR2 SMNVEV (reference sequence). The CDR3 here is CASSGRDRELQETQYF. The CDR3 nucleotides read TGTGCCAGCAGCGGCCGGGACAGGGAACTCCAAGAGACCCAGTACTTC.

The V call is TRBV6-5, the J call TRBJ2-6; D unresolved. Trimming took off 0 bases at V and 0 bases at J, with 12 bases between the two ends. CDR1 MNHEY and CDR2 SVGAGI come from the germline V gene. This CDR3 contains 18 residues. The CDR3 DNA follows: TGTGCCAGCAGTTACTCGATATCCCCACCCTCTGGGGCCAACGTCCTGACTTTC. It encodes CASSYSISPPSGANVLTF.

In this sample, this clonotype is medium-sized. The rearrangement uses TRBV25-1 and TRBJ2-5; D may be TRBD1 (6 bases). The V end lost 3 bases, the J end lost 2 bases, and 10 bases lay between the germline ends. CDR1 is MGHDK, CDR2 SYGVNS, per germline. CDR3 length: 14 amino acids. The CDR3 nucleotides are TGTGCCAGCAGTGAGAGGGGACATCAAGAGACCCAGTACTTC. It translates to CASSERGHQETQYF.

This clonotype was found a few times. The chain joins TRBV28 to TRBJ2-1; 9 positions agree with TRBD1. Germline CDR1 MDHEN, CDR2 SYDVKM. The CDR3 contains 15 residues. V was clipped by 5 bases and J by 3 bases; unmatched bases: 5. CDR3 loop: CASSRLGQGYNEQFF. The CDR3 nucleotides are TGTGCCAGCAGTAGACTGGGACAGGGCTACAATGAGCAGTTCTTC.

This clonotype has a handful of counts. The CDR3 DNA is TGTGCCAGCAGCTTGATAGCGGGAGAGGTTGGGACCCAGTACTTC. Translated: CASSLIAGEVGTQYF. V usage is TRBV5-4 and J usage is TRBJ2-5; TRBD2 agrees at 9 bases. Germline loops: CDR1 SGHNT, CDR2 YYREEE (reference sequence). This CDR3 is 15 amino acids long. The J segment lost 7 bases and the V segment lost 1 base, leaving 8 bases of the junction unmatched.

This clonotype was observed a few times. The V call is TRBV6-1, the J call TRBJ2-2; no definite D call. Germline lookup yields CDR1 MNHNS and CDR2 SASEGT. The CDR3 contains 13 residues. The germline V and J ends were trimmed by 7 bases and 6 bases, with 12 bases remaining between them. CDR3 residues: CASNVQFPGELFF. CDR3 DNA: TGTGCCAGCAACGTGCAGTTCCCCGGGGAGCTGTTTTTT.

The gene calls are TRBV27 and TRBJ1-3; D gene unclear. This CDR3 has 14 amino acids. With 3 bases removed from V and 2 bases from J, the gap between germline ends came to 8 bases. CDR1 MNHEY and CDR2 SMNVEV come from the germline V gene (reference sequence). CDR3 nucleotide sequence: TGTGCCAGCAGTTTGGTACAGCCTGGAAACACCATATATTTT. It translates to CASSLVQPGNTIYF.

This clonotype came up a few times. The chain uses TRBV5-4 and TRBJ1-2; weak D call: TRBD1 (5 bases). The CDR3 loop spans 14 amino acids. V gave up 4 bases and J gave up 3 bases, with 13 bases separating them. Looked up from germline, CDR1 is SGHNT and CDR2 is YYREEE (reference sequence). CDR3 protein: CASSALGGDYGYTF. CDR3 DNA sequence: TGTGCCAGCAGCGCCTTGGGGGGGGACTATGGCTACACCTTC. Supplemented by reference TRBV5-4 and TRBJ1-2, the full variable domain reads ETGVTQSPTHLIKTRGQQVTLRCSSQSGHNTVSWYQQALGQGPQFIFQYYREEENGRGNFPPRFSGLQFPNYSSELNVNALELDDSALYLCASSALGGDYGYTFGSGTRLTVV.

In DNA, the CDR3 is TGTGCCAGCAGCCCTTCATCTGGGGCCAACGTCCTGACTTTC. Translation gives CASSPSSGANVLTF. The rearrangement uses TRBV14 and TRBJ2-6; D is ambiguous. With 4 bases removed from V and 1 base from J, the gap between germline ends came to 5 bases. CDR3 length: 14 residues. The germline CDR1 and CDR2 sequences are SGHDN and FVKESK.

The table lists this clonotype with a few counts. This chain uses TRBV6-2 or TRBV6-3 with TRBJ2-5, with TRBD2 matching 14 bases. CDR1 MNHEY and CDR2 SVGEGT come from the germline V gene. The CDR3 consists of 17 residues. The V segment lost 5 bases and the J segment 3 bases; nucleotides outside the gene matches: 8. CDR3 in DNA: TGTGCCAGCAGTATCCGGACTAGCGGGAGGCTAAAAGAGACCCAGTACTTC. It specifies CASSIRTSGRLKETQYF.

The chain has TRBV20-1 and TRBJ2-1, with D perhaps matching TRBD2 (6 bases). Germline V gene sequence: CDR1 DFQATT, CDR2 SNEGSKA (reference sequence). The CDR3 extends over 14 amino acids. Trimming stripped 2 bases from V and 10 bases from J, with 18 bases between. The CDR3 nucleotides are TGCAGTGCTAGAACGGCTAGCGCACGTAGGGAGCAGTTCTTC. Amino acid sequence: CSARTASARREQFF.

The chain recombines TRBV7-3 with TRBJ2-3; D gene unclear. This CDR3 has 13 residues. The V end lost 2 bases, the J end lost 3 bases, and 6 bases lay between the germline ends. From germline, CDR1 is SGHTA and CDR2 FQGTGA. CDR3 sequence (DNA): TGTGCCAGCAGCTTACTTGGAACAGATACGCAGTATTTT. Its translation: CASSLLGTDTQYF.

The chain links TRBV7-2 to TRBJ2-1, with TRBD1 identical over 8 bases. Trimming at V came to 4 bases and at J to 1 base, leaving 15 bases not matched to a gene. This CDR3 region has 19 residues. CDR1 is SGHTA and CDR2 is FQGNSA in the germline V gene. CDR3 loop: CASSSGPPDGQGSYNEQFF. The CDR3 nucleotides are TGTGCCAGCAGCTCTGGGCCCCCGGATGGACAGGGATCCTACAATGAGCAGTTCTTC.

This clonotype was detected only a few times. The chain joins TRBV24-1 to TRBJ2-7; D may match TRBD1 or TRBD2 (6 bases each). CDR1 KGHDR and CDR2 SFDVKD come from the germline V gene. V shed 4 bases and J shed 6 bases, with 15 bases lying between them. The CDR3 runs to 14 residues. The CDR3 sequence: CATSETLGGGEQYF. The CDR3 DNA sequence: TGTGCCACCAGTGAGACACTAGGAGGGGGCGAGCAGTACTTC.

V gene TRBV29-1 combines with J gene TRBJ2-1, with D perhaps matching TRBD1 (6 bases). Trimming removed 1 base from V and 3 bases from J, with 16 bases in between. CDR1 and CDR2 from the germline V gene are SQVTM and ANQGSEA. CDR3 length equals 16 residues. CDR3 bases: TGCAGCGTTGAAGTACAGGGCGGGCGGAGCTACAATGAGCAGTTCTTC. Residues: CSVEVQGGRSYNEQFF.

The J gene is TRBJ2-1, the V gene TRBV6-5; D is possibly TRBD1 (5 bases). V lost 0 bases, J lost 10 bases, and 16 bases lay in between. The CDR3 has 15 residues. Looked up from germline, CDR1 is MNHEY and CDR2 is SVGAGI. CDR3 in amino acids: CASSYSGLGVREQFF. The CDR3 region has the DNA TGTGCCAGCAGTTACTCAGGGTTAGGGGTCAGAGAGCAGTTCTTC.

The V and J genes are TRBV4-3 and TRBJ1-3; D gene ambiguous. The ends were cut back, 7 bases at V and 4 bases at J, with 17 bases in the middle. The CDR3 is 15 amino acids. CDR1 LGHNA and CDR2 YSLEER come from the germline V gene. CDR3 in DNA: TGCGCCAGCACTGTCGGGCCGTCCTCCGGAAACACCATATATTTT. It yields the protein CASTVGPSSGNTIYF.

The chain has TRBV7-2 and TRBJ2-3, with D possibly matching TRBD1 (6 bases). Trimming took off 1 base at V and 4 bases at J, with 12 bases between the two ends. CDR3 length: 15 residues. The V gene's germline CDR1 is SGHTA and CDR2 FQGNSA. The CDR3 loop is CASSLDRVNSDTQYF. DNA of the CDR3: TGTGCCAGCAGCTTAGACAGGGTTAATTCAGATACGCAGTATTTT.

This CDR3 is CASSLEGYSNQPQHF. DNA for the CDR3: TGTGCCAGCAGCTTAGAGGGTTATAGCAATCAGCCCCAGCATTTT. This chain uses TRBV7-2 with TRBJ1-5; no reliable D call. The germline V and J ends were trimmed by 1 base and 0 bases, with 7 bases remaining between them. Looked up from germline, CDR1 is SGHTA and CDR2 is FQGNSA. CDR3 size: 15 residues.

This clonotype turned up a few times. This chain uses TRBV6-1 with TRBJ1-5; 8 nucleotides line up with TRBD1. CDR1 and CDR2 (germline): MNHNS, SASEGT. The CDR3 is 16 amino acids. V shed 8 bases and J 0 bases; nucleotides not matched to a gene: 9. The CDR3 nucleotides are TGTGCCAGCGGACGACAGGGGACCCATAGCAATCAGCCCCAGCATTTT. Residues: CASGRQGTHSNQPQHF.

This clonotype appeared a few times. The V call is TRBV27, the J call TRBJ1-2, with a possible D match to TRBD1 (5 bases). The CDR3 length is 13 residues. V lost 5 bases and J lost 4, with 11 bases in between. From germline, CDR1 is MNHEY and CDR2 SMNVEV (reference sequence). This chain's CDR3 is CASSPWDRYGYTF. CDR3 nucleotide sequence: TGTGCCAGCAGTCCCTGGGACCGCTATGGCTACACCTTC.

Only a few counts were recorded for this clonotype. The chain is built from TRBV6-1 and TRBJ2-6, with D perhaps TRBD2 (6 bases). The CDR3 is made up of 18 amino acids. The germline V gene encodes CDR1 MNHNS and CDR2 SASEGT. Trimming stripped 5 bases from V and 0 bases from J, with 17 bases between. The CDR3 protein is CASSPPAGRFSGANVLTF. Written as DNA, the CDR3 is TGTGCCAGCAGTCCACCCGCGGGACGGTTCTCTGGGGCCAACGTCCTGACTTTC.